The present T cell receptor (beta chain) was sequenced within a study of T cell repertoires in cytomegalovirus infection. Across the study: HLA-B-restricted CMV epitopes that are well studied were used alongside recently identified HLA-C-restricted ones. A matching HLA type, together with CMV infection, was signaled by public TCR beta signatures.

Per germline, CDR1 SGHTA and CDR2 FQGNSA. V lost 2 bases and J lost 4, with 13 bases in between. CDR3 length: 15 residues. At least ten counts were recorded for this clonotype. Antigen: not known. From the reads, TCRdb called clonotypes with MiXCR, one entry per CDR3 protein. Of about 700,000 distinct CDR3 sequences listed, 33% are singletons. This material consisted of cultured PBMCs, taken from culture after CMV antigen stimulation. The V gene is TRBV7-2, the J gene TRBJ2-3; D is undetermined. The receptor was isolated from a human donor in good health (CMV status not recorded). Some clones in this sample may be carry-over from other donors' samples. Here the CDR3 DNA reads TGTGCCAGCAGCTTATTAGTGGGGATTCCAGATACGCAGTATTTT. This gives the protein CASSLLVGIPDTQYF.